Listed below are T cell receptor beta chains from one sample, sequenced in a study of graft-versus-host responses after intestinal transplantation. These TCRs are of unknown antigen specificity. TCRdb keeps only in-frame clones here, not all; method: immunoSEQ multiplex PCR. The table records approximately 110,000 clones, 85% to 95% of them present only once. The source material was unstimulated CD8+ T cells sorted from spleen or lymph node cells, sampled before transplant. Receptor source: a human donor who was the organ donor for an intestinal transplant. Both conserved end residues are trimmed from each CDR3. The order of the fields is J gene, V gene, CDR3 protein.

J: TRBJ1-3; V: TRBV4-3; CDR3: ASSPQGWDTIY
J: TRBJ1-1; V: TRBV28; CDR3: ASLGFTNTEAF
J: TRBJ2-1; V: TRBV11-2; CDR3: ASSFSGWEEAGQF
J: TRBJ1-4; V: TRBV28; CDR3: ASSLGGGDEKLF
J: TRBJ2-1; V: TRBV11-2; CDR3: ASSTGWDRYNEQF
J: TRBJ2-7; V: TRBV5-4; CDR3: ASSSQVSYEQY
J: TRBJ1-2; V: TRBV9; CDR3: ASSPSNGYT
J: TRBJ1-4; V: TRBV28; CDR3: ASGREKLF
J: TRBJ2-3; V: TRBV13; CDR3: ASSPGGTHFTDTQY
J: TRBJ2-1; V: TRBV11-3; CDR3: ASSGLTQQDNEQF
J: TRBJ1-2; V: TRBV5-6; CDR3: ASSLDGQGVIYGYT
J: TRBJ1-4; V: TRBV6-5; CDR3: ASISRGLGEKLF
J: TRBJ2-4; V: TRBV15; CDR3: ATSRERQGRDIQY
J: TRBJ2-3; V: TRBV29-1; CDR3: SAEGLPSTDTQY
J: TRBJ2-2; V: TRBV7-2; CDR3: ASSPVPGLVIVGELF
J: TRBJ2-4; V: TRBV9; CDR3: ASSVFEGGDIQY
J: TRBJ1-2; V: TRBV6-5; CDR3: ATSTTVLGGYT
J: TRBJ1-4; V: TRBV15; CDR3: ATSRDRRTGENEKLF
J: TRBJ2-7; V: TRBV9; CDR3: ASSPKPGAYEQY
J: TRBJ1-3; V: TRBV4-3; CDR3: ASSQDAPGGEYSGNTIY
J: TRBJ1-2; V: TRBV5-8; CDR3: ASSSRTATNYGYT
J: TRBJ2-5; V: TRBV6-5; CDR3: ASSLLAGDFQETQY
J: TRBJ2-7; V: TRBV9; CDR3: ASSVSPEYEQY
J: TRBJ1-3; V: TRBV15; CDR3: ATSSPGTGFGNTIY
J: TRBJ2-3; V: TRBV7-8; CDR3: ASSYGTFSTDTQY
J: TRBJ2-5; V: TRBV2; CDR3: ASSDGSTQY
J: TRBJ1-5; V: TRBV4-1; CDR3: ASSHKLGADQPQH
J: TRBJ2-4; V: TRBV13; CDR3: ASRPWTGVENIQY
J: TRBJ2-7; V: TRBV9; CDR3: ASSVDPSGSYEQY
J: TRBJ2-1; V: TRBV2; CDR3: ASSEAPSSYNEQF
J: TRBJ2-1; V: TRBV7-9; CDR3: ASAHILTYNEQF
J: TRBJ1-1; V: TRBV27; CDR3: ASSLSSTGNTEAF
J: TRBJ2-1; V: TRBV21-1; CDR3: ASREGVRENEQF
J: TRBJ2-5; V: TRBV9; CDR3: ASSVDGSLETQY
J: TRBJ2-7; V: TRBV4-1; CDR3: ASSQTSGSYEQY
J: TRBJ2-1; V: TRBV21-1; CDR3: ASSVKGETYNEQF
J: TRBJ2-1; V: TRBV7-9; CDR3: ASSLSIGWGDPYNEQF
J: TRBJ2-7; V: TRBV7-2; CDR3: ASSPRLAGGGEQY
J: TRBJ1-2; V: TRBV29-1; CDR3: SVESSGTFYGYT
J: TRBJ2-4; V: TRBV30; CDR3: AWIMDLRGG
J: TRBJ1-3; V: TRBV25-1; CDR3: ASPGSGRGNTIY
J: TRBJ1-1; V: TRBV6-5; CDR3: ASSYFKVNTEAF
J: TRBJ2-7; V: TRBV9; CDR3: ASSLPGGEQY
J: TRBJ1-1; V: TRBV9; CDR3: ASSVVEGTEAF
J: TRBJ2-3; V: TRBV5-4; CDR3: ASSLRQGGTTDTQY
J: TRBJ2-4; V: TRBV6-6; CDR3: ASSDPRWTGNIQY
J: TRBJ2-7; V: TRBV4-3; CDR3: ASSQDAGTGQYEQY
J: TRBJ2-1; V: TRBV13; CDR3: ASRLTIGEQF
J: TRBJ2-1; V: TRBV27; CDR3: ASSLHGDLAYNEQF
J: TRBJ2-7; V: TRBV28; CDR3: ASSPLPYEQY
J: TRBJ2-1; V: TRBV27; CDR3: ASSLSGLAGSYNEQF
J: TRBJ2-1; V: TRBV12-5; CDR3: ASGLSEIVEQF
J: TRBJ2-3; V: TRBV2; CDR3: ASSEPGIDTQY
J: TRBJ2-7; V: TRBV4-1; CDR3: ASSPGTGGFEQY
J: TRBJ2-5; V: TRBV15; CDR3: ATSPDRDSRETQY